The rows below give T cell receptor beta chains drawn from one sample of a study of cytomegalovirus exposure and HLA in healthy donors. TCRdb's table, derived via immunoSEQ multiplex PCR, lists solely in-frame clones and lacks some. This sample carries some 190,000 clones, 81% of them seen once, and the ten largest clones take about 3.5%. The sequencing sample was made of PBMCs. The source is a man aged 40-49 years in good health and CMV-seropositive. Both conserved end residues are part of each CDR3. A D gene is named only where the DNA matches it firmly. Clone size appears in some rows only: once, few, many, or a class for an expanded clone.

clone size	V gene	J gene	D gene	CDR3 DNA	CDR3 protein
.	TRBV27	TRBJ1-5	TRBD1	TGTGCCAGCCGACCGTGGGGACAGCTCGTTCAGCCCCAGCATTTT	CASRPWGQLVQPQHF
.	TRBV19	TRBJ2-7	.	TGTGCCAGTAGTTCCCTACCTTACCGGGACGAGCAGTACTTC	CASSSLPYRDEQYF
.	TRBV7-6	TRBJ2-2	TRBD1	TGTGCCAGCAGCTTAGGGACAGGAGCCACCGGGGAGCTGTTTTTT	CASSLGTGATGELFF
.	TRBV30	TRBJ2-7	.	TGTGCCTGGAGTCGGGACACCCGGGAGCAGTACTTC	CAWSRDTREQYF
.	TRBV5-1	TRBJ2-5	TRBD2	TGCGCCAGCAGCCCTCGGACTAGCGGGGGGGAACCGAAGACCCAGTACTTC	CASSPRTSGGEPKTQYF
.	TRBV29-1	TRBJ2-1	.	TGCAGCGTTGAAGATGGTGAGACAGTCGTCAATGAGCAGTTCTTC	CSVEDGETVVNEQFF
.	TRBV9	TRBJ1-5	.	TGTGCCAGCAGCGTAGACCAGGGGAATCAGCCCCAGCATTTT	CASSVDQGNQPQHF
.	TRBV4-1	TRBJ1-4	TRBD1	TGCGCCAGCAGCCAAGGCGAGACAGGGGGTAATGAAAAACTGTTTTTT	CASSQGETGGNEKLFF
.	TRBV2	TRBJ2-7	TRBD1	TGTGCCAGCAGTGTACAGGTGGCTGGGACAGGGGGCGGTGAGCAGTACTTC	CASSVQVAGTGGGEQYF
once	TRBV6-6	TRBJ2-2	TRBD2	TGTGCCACCAAAATGAGCGGGAGGGAGGGCGGGGAGCTGTTTTTT	CATKMSGREGGELFF
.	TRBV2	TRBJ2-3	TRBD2	TGTGCCAGCAGCAGACTAGCGGGGCAACCAGATACGCAGTATTTT	CASSRLAGQPDTQYF
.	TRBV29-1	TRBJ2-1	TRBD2	TGCAGCGTCATGGGAGGGACGCACAATGAGCAGTTCTTC	CSVMGGTHNEQFF
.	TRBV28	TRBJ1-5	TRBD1	TGTGCCAGCAGTTCCCCCGGGACAGGTAGCCCAGGGGGCAATCAGCCCCAGCATTTT	CASSSPGTGSPGGNQPQHF
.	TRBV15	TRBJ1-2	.	TGTGCCACCAGCAGAGCCGGGGGAGGGAACTATGGCTACACCTTC	CATSRAGGGNYGYTF
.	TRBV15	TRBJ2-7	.	TGTGCCACCAGCCCAGGTTACTACGAGCAGTACTTC	CATSPGYYEQYF
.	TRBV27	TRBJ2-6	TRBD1	TGTGCCAGCAGTTCACGACAGGGAGAGCTGTTCTCTGGGGCCAACGTCCTGACTTTC	CASSSRQGELFSGANVLTF
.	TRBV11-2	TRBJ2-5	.	TGTGCCAGCAGCTTCCTGTTGGGGGGAGAAGAGACCCAGTACTTC	CASSFLLGGEETQYF
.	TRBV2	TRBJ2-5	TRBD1	TGTGCCAGCACCGAGACAGGGGTTGAAGAGACCCAGTACTTC	CASTETGVEETQYF
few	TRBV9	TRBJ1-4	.	TGTGCCAGCAGCGTAGGGGCAGGGGCAGGTGAAAAACTGTTTTTT	CASSVGAGAGEKLFF
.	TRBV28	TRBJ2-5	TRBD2	TGTGCCAGCAGTTTCCGCCGGACTAGCGGGAGTTATCCACAAGAGACCCAGTACTTC	CASSFRRTSGSYPQETQYF
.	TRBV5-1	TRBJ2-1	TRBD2	TGCGCCAGCAGCTTGGCTGGAACCGGGACTAGCGGGAGTAAAGAGCAGTTCTTC	CASSLAGTGTSGSKEQFF
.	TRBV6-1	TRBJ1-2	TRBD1	TGTGCCAGCAGGGTAACAGGGGGTGAAGGCTACACCTTC	CASRVTGGEGYTF
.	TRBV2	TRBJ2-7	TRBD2	TGTGCCAGCAGTGGAGGGCTTAGCGGGACCCACGAGCAGTACTTC	CASSGGLSGTHEQYF
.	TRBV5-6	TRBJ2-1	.	TGTGCCAGCAGCACCGGCAGGGAGCAGTTCTTC	CASSTGREQFF
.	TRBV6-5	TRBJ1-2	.	TGTGCCAGCAGACCCCAGAATAACTATGGCTACACCTTC	CASRPQNNYGYTF
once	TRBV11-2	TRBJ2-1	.	TGTGCCAGCAGCCTAAAACAATATGGAGGGAGATCCAATGAGCAGTTCTTC	CASSLKQYGGRSNEQFF
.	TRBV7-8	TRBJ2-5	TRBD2	TGTGCCAGCAGCTTAATGATAGCGGGAGGCTATGAGACCCAGTACTTC	CASSLMIAGGYETQYF
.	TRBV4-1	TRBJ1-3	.	TGCGCCAGCAGCCAAGATCGTCTTCCGGGAAACACCATATATTTT	CASSQDRLPGNTIYF
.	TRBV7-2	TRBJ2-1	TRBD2	TGTGCCAGCAGCTTAGTGGTAGCGGGGGGGCCATGGTTCTATGAGCAGTTCTTC	CASSLVVAGGPWFYEQFF
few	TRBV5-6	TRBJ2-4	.	TGTGCCAGCAGCTTCATGGGTCAGGGAGCCAAAAACATTCAGTACTTC	CASSFMGQGAKNIQYF
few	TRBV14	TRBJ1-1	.	TGTGCCAGCAGCAGAGGGAGCCTCACTGAAGCTTTCTTT	CASSRGSLTEAFF
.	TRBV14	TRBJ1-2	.	TGTGCCAGCAGCCAAGATTCCACGGTTGTGGGCTACACCTTC	CASSQDSTVVGYTF
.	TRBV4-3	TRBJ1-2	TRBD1	TGCGCCAGCAGTCTGACAGGGGTTCCTGGTGGCTACACCTTC	CASSLTGVPGGYTF
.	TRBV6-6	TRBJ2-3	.	TGTGCCAGCAGTTACCCGGCAGGGCGAGCGAGAGATACGCAGTATTTT	CASSYPAGRARDTQYF
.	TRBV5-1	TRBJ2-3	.	TGCGCCAGCAGCTTGAGGAGGGGGCCAGATACGCAGTATTTT	CASSLRRGPDTQYF
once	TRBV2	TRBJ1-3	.	TGTGCCAGCAGGTGGGCGGGAGGAAACACCATATATTTT	CASRWAGGNTIYF
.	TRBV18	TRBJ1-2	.	TGTGCCAGCTCACCACCCGGCCTGGGGGGCTATGGCTACACCTTC	CASSPPGLGGYGYTF
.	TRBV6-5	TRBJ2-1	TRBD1	TGTGCCCACGGTCGGACAGGGGGCCTCAATGAGCAGTTCTTC	CAHGRTGGLNEQFF
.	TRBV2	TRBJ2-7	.	TGTGCCAGCAAGGAGGGGGCATCCTACGAGCAGTACTTC	CASKEGASYEQYF
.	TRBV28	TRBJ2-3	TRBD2	TGTGCCAGCAGTTGGGGAGTTTATTTATTTTTTAGCGGGAGGGAGTACAACACAGATACGCAGTATTTT	CASSWGVYLFFSGREYNTDTQYF
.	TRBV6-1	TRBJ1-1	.	TGTGCCAGCAGTGTGGGCCAGCCGGCGAACACTGAAGCTTTCTTT	CASSVGQPANTEAFF
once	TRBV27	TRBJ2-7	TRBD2	TGTGCCAGCAGGGCCCTCGGGGGGTCCTACGAGCAGTACTTC	CASRALGGSYEQYF
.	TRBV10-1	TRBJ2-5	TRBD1	TGCGCCAGTTCCCGACAGGGCCAAGAGACCCAGTACTTC	CASSRQGQETQYF
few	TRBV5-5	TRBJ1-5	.	TGTGCCAGCAGCTTGGACGGTAATAGCAATCAGCCCCAGCATTTT	CASSLDGNSNQPQHF
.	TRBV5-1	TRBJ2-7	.	TGCGCCAGCAGCTTAGAGGCCGCGAGCTCCTACGAGCAGTACTTC	CASSLEAASSYEQYF
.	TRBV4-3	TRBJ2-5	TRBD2	TGCGCCAGCAGCGAGGGACTAGCGGGAGTGCCTGGGTCAATGGAGACCCAGTACTTC	CASSEGLAGVPGSMETQYF
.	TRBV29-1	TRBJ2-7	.	TGCAGCGTTGAAGATTGGGAGGGGGCCTACGAGCAGTACTTC	CSVEDWEGAYEQYF
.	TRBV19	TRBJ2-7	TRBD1	TGTGCCAGTACCCCTTCCCGAAGGACAGGGGGCGAGCAGTACTTC	CASTPSRRTGGEQYF
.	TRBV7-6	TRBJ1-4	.	TGTGCCAGCAGCACGGAGAGGAGGGCGAGTGAAAAACTGTTTTTT	CASSTERRASEKLFF
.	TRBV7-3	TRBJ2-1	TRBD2	TGTGCCAGCAGCTTAATGGGACTAGCGGGGGGCCCGTCCTACAATGAGCAGTTCTTC	CASSLMGLAGGPSYNEQFF
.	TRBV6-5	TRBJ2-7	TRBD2	TGTGCCAGTCGGACTAGCGGTTCCTACGAGCAGTACTTC	CASRTSGSYEQYF
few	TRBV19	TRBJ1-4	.	TGTGCCAGTACAGGGAGGGGGTATGGAGAAAAACTGTTTTTT	CASTGRGYGEKLFF
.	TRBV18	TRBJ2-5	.	TGTGCCAGCTCACCACAAGCCGGGCAAGAGACCCAGTACTTC	CASSPQAGQETQYF
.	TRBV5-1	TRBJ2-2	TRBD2	TGCGCCAGCAGGGGACTAGCGGAAAACACCGGGGAGCTGTTTTTT	CASRGLAENTGELFF
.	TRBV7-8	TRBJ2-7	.	TGTGCCAGCCGGATTAGCTCTAGATCCTACGAGCAGTACTTC	CASRISSRSYEQYF
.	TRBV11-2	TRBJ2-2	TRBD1	TGTGCCAGCAGCTCTAGGACAGGGGGTACCGGGGAGCTGTTTTTT	CASSSRTGGTGELFF